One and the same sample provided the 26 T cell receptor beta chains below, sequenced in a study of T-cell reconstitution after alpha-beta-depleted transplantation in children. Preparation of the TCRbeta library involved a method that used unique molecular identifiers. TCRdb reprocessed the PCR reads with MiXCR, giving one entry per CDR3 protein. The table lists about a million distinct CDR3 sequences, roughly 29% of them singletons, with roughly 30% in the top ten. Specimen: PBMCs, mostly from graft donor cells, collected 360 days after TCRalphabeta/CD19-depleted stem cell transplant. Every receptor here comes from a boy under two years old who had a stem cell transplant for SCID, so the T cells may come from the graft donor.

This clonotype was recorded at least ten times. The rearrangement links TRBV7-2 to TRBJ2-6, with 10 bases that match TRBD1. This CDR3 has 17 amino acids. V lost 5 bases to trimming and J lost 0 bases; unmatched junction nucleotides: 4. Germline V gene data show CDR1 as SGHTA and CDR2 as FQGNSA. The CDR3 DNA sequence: TGTGCCAGCAGCAGGGACAGGGGATTCTCTGGGGCCAACGTCCTGACTTTC. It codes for CASSRDRGFSGANVLTF.

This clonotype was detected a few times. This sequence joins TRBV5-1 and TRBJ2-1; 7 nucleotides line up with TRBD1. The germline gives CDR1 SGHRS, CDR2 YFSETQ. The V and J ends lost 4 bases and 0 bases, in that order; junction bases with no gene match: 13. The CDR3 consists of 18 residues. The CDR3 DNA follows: TGCGCCAGCAGCACCGGAAACACCAGGGGGAGCTCCTACAATGAGCAGTTCTTC. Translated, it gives CASSTGNTRGSSYNEQFF.

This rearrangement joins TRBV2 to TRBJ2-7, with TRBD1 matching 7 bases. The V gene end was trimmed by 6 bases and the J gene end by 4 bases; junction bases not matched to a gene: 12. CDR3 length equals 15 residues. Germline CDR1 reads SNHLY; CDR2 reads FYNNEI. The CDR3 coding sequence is TGTGCCAGCAGGAAGGGACAGCCCCGATTATACGAGCAGTACTTC. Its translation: CASRKGQPRLYEQYF.

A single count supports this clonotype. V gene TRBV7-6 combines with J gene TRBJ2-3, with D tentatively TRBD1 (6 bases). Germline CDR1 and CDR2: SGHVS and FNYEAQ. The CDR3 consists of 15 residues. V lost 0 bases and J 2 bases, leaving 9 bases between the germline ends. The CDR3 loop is CASSLAAGVTDTQYF. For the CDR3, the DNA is TGTGCCAGCAGCTTAGCGGCAGGGGTCACAGATACGCAGTATTTT.

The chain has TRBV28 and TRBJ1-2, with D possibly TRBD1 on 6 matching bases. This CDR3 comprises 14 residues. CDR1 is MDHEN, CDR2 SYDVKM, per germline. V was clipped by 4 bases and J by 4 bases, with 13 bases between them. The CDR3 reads CASSSLGGPYGYTF. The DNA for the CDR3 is TGTGCCAGCAGTTCCTTGGGGGGCCCCTATGGCTACACCTTC.

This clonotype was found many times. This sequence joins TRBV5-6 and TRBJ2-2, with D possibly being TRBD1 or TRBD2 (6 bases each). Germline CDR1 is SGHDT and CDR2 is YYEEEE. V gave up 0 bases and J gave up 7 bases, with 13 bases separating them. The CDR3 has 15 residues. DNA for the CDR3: TGTGCCAGCAGCTTGGTTCGGGGGCGAGGCGGGGAGCTGTTTTTT. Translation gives CASSLVRGRGGELFF.

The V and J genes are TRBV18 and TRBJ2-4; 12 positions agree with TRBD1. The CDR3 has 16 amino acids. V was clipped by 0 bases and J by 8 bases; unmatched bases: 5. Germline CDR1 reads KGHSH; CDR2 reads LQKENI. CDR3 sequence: CASSPPGTGGRDIQYF. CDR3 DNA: TGTGCCAGCTCACCACCTGGGACAGGGGGCCGGGACATTCAGTACTTC.

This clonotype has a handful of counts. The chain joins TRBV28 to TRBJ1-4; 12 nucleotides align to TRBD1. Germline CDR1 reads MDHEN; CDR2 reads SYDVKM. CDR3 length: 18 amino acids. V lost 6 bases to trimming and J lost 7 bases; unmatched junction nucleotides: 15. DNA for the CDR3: TGTGCCAGCAGCCGAAGTCCGGGACAGGGGGCATGGTTTGAAAAACTGTTTTTT. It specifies CASSRSPGQGAWFEKLFF.

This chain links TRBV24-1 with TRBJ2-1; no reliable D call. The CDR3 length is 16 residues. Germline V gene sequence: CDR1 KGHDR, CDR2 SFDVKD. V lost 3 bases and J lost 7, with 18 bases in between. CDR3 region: CATSDPSDVHPNEQFF. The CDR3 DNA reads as TGTGCCACCAGTGATCCCTCTGATGTACACCCTAATGAGCAGTTCTTC.

The CDR3 here is CASSLNGYTGELFF. The CDR3 nucleotides read TGTGCCAGCAGCTTAAACGGATACACCGGGGAGCTGTTTTTT. This chain connects TRBV7-3 to TRBJ2-2; no firm D call. The V end was cut by 1 base, the J end by 3 bases, with 6 bases between. The CDR3 is 14 amino acids. Per the germline V gene, CDR1 is SGHTA and CDR2 is FQGTGA. Together with reference TRBV7-3 and TRBJ2-2, the CDR3 gives the full variable domain: GAGVSQTPSNKVTEKGKYVELRCDPISGHTALYWYRQSLGQGPEFLIYFQGTGAADDSGLPNDRFFAVRPEGSVSTLKIQRTERGDSAVYLCASSLNGYTGELFFGEGSRLTVL.

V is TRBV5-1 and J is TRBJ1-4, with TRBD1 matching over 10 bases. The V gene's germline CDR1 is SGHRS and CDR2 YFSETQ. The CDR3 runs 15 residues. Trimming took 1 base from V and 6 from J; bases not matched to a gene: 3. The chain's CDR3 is CASSLTGTGDEKLFF. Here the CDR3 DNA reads TGCGCCAGCAGCTTGACCGGGACAGGGGATGAAAAACTGTTTTTT.

The CDR3 nucleotides read TGTGCCACCAGCAGAGACCGGAGACTAGCGGGGGGGAAAGAGACCCAGTACTTC. This translates into CATSRDRRLAGGKETQYF. The rearrangement joins TRBV15 to TRBJ2-5, with TRBD2 matching 14 bases. Trimming at V came to 0 bases and at J to 3 bases, leaving 6 bases not matched to a gene. CDR3 length: 18 amino acids. Germline V gene data show CDR1 as LNHNV and CDR2 as YYDKDF (reference sequence).

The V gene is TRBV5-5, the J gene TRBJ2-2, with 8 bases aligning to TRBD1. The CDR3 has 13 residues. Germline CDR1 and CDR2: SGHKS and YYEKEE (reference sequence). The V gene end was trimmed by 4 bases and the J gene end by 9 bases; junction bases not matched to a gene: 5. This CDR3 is CASSPQGARELFF. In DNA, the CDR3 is TGTGCCAGCAGCCCCCAGGGGGCAAGGGAGCTGTTTTTT.

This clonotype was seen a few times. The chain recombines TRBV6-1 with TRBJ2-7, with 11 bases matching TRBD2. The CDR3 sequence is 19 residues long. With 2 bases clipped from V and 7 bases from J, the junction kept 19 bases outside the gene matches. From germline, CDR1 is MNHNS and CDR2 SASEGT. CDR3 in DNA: TGTGCCAGCAGTGAACACCATTGGGCTAGCGGGGGGCTCCATAGGGAGCAGTACTTC. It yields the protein CASSEHHWASGGLHREQYF.

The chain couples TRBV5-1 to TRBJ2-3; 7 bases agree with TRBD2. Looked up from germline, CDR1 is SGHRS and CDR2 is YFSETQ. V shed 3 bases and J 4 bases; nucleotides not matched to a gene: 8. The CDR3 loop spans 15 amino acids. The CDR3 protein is CASSSAGVPADTQYF. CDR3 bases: TGCGCCAGCAGCTCGGCGGGAGTCCCTGCAGATACGCAGTATTTT.

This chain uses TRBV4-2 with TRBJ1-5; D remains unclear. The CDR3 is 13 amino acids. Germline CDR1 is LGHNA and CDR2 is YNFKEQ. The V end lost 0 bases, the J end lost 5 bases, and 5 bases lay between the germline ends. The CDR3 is CASSQDQDQPQHF. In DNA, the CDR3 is TGTGCCAGCAGCCAAGATCAGGATCAGCCCCAGCATTTT.

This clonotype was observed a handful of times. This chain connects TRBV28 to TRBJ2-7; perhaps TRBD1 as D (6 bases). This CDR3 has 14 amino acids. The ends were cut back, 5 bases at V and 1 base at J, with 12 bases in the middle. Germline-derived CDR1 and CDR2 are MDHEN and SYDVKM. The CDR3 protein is CASSPGTPSYEQYF. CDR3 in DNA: TGTGCCAGCAGTCCCGGGACACCGTCCTACGAGCAGTACTTC. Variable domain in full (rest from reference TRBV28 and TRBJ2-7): DVKVTQSSRYLVKRTGEKVFLECVQDMDHENMFWYRQDPGLGLRLIYFSYDVKMKEKGDIPEGYSVSREKKERFSLILESASTNQTSMYLCASSPGTPSYEQYFGPGTRLTVT.

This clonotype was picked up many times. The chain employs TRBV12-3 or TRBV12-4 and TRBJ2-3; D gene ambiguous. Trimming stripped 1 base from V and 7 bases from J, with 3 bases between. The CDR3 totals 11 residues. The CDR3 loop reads CASSLGNTQYF. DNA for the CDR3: TGTGCCAGCAGTTTAGGGAATACGCAGTATTTT.

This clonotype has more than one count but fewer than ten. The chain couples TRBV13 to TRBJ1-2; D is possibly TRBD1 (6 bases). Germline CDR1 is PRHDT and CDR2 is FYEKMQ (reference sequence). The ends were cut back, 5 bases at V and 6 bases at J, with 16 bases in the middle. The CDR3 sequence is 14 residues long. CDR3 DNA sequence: TGTGCCAGCAGCATCCAGGGGTTAGGAAATGGCTACACCTTC. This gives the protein CASSIQGLGNGYTF.

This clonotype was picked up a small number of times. Written as DNA, the CDR3 is TGTGCCAGCAGTATGACAGGGGGCGAAAGTCAGCCCCAGCATTTT. Translating gives CASSMTGGESQPQHF. This chain uses TRBV28 with TRBJ1-5; 10 bases are shared with TRBD1. The CDR3 length is 15 residues. Germline CDR1 is MDHEN and CDR2 is SYDVKM. V was clipped by 5 bases and J by 6 bases; unmatched bases: 7.

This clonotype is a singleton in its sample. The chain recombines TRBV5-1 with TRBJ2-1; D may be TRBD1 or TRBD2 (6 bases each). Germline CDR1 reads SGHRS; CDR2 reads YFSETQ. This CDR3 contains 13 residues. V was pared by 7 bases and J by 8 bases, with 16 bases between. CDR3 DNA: TGCGCCAGCGCCTTCTTCGGGGGCGATGAGCAGTTCTTC. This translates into CASAFFGGDEQFF.

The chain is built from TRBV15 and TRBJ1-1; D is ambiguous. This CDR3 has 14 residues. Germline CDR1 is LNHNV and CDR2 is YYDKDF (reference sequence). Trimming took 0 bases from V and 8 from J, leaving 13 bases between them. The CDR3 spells CATSRDLVAAEAFF. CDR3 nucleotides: TGTGCCACCAGCAGAGACCTAGTAGCGGCAGAAGCTTTCTTT.

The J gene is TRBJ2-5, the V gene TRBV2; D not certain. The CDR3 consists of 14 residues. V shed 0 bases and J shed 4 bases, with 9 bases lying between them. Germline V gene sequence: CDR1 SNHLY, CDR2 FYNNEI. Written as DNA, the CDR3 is TGTGCCAGCAGTGAAGCGCTGAAAGGAGAGACCCAGTACTTC. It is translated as CASSEALKGETQYF. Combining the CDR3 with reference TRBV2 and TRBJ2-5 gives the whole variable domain EPEVTQTPSHQVTQMGQEVILRCVPISNHLYFYWYRQILGQKVEFLVSFYNNEISEKSEIFDDQFSVERPDGSNFTLKIRSTKLEDSAMYFCASSEALKGETQYFGPGTRLLVL.

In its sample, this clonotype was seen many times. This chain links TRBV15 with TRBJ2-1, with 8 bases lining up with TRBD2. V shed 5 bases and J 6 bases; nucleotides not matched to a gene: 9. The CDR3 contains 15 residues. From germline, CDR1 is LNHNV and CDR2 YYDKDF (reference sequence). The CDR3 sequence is CATSPYRLAGNEQFF. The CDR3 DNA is TGTGCCACCAGCCCCTATCGCCTAGCGGGCAATGAGCAGTTCTTC. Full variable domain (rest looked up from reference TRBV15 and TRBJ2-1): DAMVIQNPRYQVTQFGKPVTLSCSQTLNHNVMYWYQQKSSQAPKLLFHYYDKDFNNEADTPDNFQSRRPNTSFCFLDIRSPGLGDTAMYLCATSPYRLAGNEQFFGPGTRLTVL.

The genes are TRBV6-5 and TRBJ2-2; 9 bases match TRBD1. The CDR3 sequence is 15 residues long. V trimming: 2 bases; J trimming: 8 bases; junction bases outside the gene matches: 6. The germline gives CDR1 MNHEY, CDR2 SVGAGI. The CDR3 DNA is TGTGCCAGCAGTTACACAGGGGGCGCTTCTGGGGAGCTGTTTTTT. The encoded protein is CASSYTGGASGELFF.

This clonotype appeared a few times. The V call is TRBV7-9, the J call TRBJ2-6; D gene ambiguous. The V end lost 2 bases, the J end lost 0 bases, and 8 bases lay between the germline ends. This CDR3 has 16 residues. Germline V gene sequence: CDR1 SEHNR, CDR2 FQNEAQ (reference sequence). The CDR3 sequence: CASSLSQVSGANVLTF. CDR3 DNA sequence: TGTGCCAGCAGCTTAAGTCAGGTCTCTGGGGCCAACGTCCTGACTTTC.